Below, 19 T cell receptor beta chains from the same sample are listed, as sequenced in a study of CD8+CD57+ T cells in acquired aplastic anemia (dated by TCRdb to the late 2010s). The patients picked for sequencing were ones in whom flow cytometry had shown an expansion of CD8+CD57+ cells. Instrument used: Illumina HiSeq 2000. Profiling of TCR beta VDJ combinations and CDR3 sequences used genomic DNA as the template. TCRdb reprocessed the public reads (quality trimming at Q25 with fastp, clone calling with MiXCR) and kept in-frame beta chains. Entries that share a CDR3 protein sequence are merged under the most common genes and DNA. The sample table contains roughly 240,000 distinct CDR3 sequences; only one count was recorded for 47% of them. The top ten hold about 8.3% of the sample. The source material was sorted CD4+, CD8+, or CD8+CD57+ T cells (not recorded which) from PBMCs. The receptors here all came from a human donor with aplastic anemia.

This clonotype was counted a few times. The V and J genes are TRBV24-1 and TRBJ2-2, with D possibly being TRBD1 (5 bases). Between the trimmed V and J ends, which lost 4 bases and 1 base, there was a span of 12 bases. There are 16 residues in the CDR3. CDR1 and CDR2 (germline): KGHDR, SFDVKD. The DNA for the CDR3 is TGTGCCACCAGTGACGGCGAGACAGTGAACACCGGGGAGCTGTTTTTT. Amino acid sequence: CATSDGETVNTGELFF.

The CDR3 sequence: CASSQCSGSPLHF. CDR3 sequence (DNA): TGTGCCAGCAGCCAATGCAGCGGCTCACCCCTCCACTTT. V usage is TRBV14 and J usage is TRBJ1-6; D gene ambiguous. Germline values: CDR1 SGHDN, CDR2 FVKESK. V was pared by 2 bases and J by 10 bases, with 9 bases between. The CDR3 spans 13 residues. The whole variable domain, filled in from reference TRBV14 and TRBJ1-6, reads EAGVTQFPSHSVIEKGQTVTLRCDPISGHDNLYWYRRVMGKEIKFLLHFVKESKQDESGMPNNRFLAERTGGTYSTLKVQPAELEDSGVYFCASSQCSGSPLHFGNGTRLTVT.

Ten or more counts support this clonotype. This chain uses TRBV2 with TRBJ1-2; TRBD1 might be the D (6 bases). The V gene lost 10 bases and the J gene lost 2 bases, with 14 bases spanning the gap. Germline-derived CDR1 and CDR2 are SNHLY and FYNNEI. This CDR3 has 13 residues. CDR3 protein: CATLNGQNYGYTF. The CDR3 DNA follows: TGTGCCACCCTGAATGGACAGAACTATGGCTACACCTTC.

This clonotype was recorded many times. The chain has TRBV9 and TRBJ1-2; no firm D call. CDR3 size: 14 residues. V lost 4 bases and J lost 2, with 12 bases in between. Germline lookup yields CDR1 SGDLS and CDR2 YYNGEE. The CDR3 protein is CASSPGGINYGYTF. DNA for the CDR3: TGTGCCAGCAGCCCAGGCGGGATAAACTATGGCTACACCTTC.

This clonotype was picked up many times. The rearrangement joins TRBV30 to TRBJ1-6; no reliable D call. Germline values: CDR1 GTSNPN, CDR2 SVGIG (reference sequence). The CDR3 length is 11 residues. The V and J ends lost 3 bases and 9 bases respectively, with 6 bases between them. CDR3 nucleotides: TGTGCCTGGAGGGATACTTCACCCCTCCACTTT. Its protein product is CAWRDTSPLHF.

This clonotype has more than one count but fewer than ten. A read error may explain this, as a much larger clone is one base away. The rearrangement links TRBV7-9 to TRBJ2-3; tentatively, D is TRBD1 or TRBD2 (6 bases each). The CDR3 covers 16 residues. Trimming left V 3 bases short and J 2 bases short, with 15 bases between. Germline CDR1 is SEHNR and CDR2 is FQNEAQ (reference sequence). The CDR3 region has the DNA TGTGCCAGCAGCTTTACCGGGGGCGGTCTCACAGATACGCAGTATTTT. Its protein product is CASSFTGGGLTDTQYF.

The CDR3 spells CATSPDGLPYEQYF. Here the CDR3 DNA reads TGTGCCACCAGCCCCGACGGGCTGCCCTACGAGCAGTACTTC. V usage is TRBV15 and J usage is TRBJ2-7; no clear D gene. Trimming took off 5 bases at V and 2 bases at J, with 13 bases between the two ends. This CDR3 has 14 residues. From germline, CDR1 is LNHNV and CDR2 YYDKDF (reference sequence).

The sample holds many counts of this clonotype. The V call is TRBV11-2, the J call TRBJ1-1; D perhaps matches TRBD1 (5 bases). Trimming pared 1 base from V and 1 base from J, leaving 10 bases between. This CDR3 is built from 15 residues. Germline loops: CDR1 SGHAT, CDR2 FQNNGV. As DNA, the CDR3 is TGTGCCAGCAGCTTAGTCGTAAGGGGGAACACTGAAGCTTTCTTT. This encodes CASSLVVRGNTEAFF.

The CDR3 loop is CASAGGPSNQPQHF. For the CDR3, the DNA is TGTGCCAGCGCCGGGGGACCGAGCAATCAGCCCCAGCATTTT. V and J are TRBV2 and TRBJ1-5, with D possibly being TRBD1 (5 bases). CDR3 length equals 14 residues. Germline CDR1 and CDR2: SNHLY and FYNNEI. V was pared by 8 bases and J by 1 base, with 12 bases between.

CDR3 nucleotide sequence: TGTGCCACCAGTGATTTAGCCAGCCAAGGGCAGGAGACCCAGTACTTC. Translated: CATSDLASQGQETQYF. The chain recombines TRBV24-1 with TRBJ2-5; D is uncertain. The CDR3 contains 16 residues. The V end lost 1 base, the J end lost 5 bases, and 16 bases lay between the germline ends. Germline-derived CDR1 and CDR2 are KGHDR and SFDVKD.

With regard to this clonotype: One end of the junction is discordant with germline, which a read error may explain. This sequence joins TRBV5-1 and TRBJ1-2; no clear D gene. The CDR3 extends over 16 amino acids. Germline CDR1 reads SGHRS; CDR2 reads YFSETQ. CDR3 amino acids: CASSGGIRGGHYGYTF. CDR3 coding DNA: TGTGCCAGCAGCGGAGGTATCCGGGGAGGTCACTATGGCTACACCTTC.

The chain is built from TRBV2 and TRBJ1-1; D call uncertain. Trimming removed 4 bases at V and 8 bases at J, with 11 bases between. The CDR3 sequence is 12 residues long. CDR1 is SNHLY, CDR2 FYNNEI, per germline. The chain's CDR3 is CASSVVVFEAFF. The CDR3 DNA is TGTGCCAGCAGTGTTGTAGTTTTCGAAGCTTTCTTT.

This clonotype turned up a few times. The genes are TRBV7-3 and TRBJ2-3, with a tentative D call TRBD2 (6 bases). In germline, CDR1 is SGHTA, CDR2 FQGTGA. V was trimmed by 1 base and J by 0 bases, leaving 14 bases between them. The CDR3 extends over 17 amino acids. CDR3 DNA sequence: TGTGCCAGCAGCTTAAGTGGGGCTAGCGCTAGCACAGATACGCAGTATTTT. Translated: CASSLSGASASTDTQYF.

This rearrangement joins TRBV11-2 to TRBJ1-2, with D tentatively TRBD1 (5 bases). CDR1 and CDR2 from the germline V gene are SGHAT and FQNNGV. The CDR3 length is 16 residues. With 2 bases removed from V and 2 bases from J, the gap between germline ends came to 15 bases. The CDR3 is CASSLFLGRTNYGYTF. CDR3 in DNA: TGTGCCAGCAGCTTATTTCTGGGACGTACCAACTATGGCTACACCTTC.

V gene TRBV24-1 combines with J gene TRBJ2-2, with TRBD1 as a possible D gene (5 bases). CDR1 and CDR2 (germline): KGHDR, SFDVKD. This CDR3 contains 17 residues. V lost 2 bases and J 1 base, leaving 13 bases between the germline ends. As DNA, the CDR3 is TGTGCCACCAGTGATTCACATACGACAGTGAACACCGGGGAGCTGTTTTTT. This sequence encodes CATSDSHTTVNTGELFF.

This chain joins TRBV20-1 and TRBJ1-4; D is perhaps TRBD1 (5 bases). The CDR3 has 12 residues. Trimming removed 8 bases from V and 4 bases from J, with 11 bases in between. In germline, CDR1 is DFQATT, CDR2 SNEGSKA (reference sequence). Written as DNA, the CDR3 is TGCAGTTCCGGGACCGATAATGAAAAACTGTTTTTT. This encodes CSSGTDNEKLFF.

The V call is TRBV9, the J call TRBJ2-1; 9 nucleotides agree with TRBD2. The CDR3 is made up of 17 amino acids. Germline V gives CDR1 SGDLS, CDR2 YYNGEE. With V trimmed by 4 bases and J by 3 bases, 11 bases remained unmatched. CDR3 sequence (DNA): TGTGCCAGCAGCCGAGGAGCGGGAGGACCAATCTACAATGAGCAGTTCTTC. Its protein is CASSRGAGGPIYNEQFF.

Here the CDR3 reads CASAGQANTEAFF. Written as DNA, the CDR3 is TGTGCCAGTGCGGGACAGGCGAACACTGAAGCTTTCTTT. The chain has TRBV19 and TRBJ1-1; 8 bases map to TRBD1. The CDR3 loop spans 13 amino acids. The ends lost 8 bases at V and 1 base at J; junction bases unmatched: 3. Per the germline V gene, CDR1 is LNHDA and CDR2 is SQIVND (reference sequence).

At least ten counts were recorded for this clonotype. The chain recombines TRBV20-1 with TRBJ2-5; perhaps TRBD2 as D (5 bases). The CDR3 is 14 amino acids. V lost 2 bases and J lost 4, with 14 bases in between. Germline CDR1 reads DFQATT; CDR2 reads SNEGSKA (reference sequence). This CDR3 reads CSARMIGEGETQYF. DNA for the CDR3: TGCAGTGCTAGAATGATTGGCGAGGGAGAGACCCAGTACTTC.